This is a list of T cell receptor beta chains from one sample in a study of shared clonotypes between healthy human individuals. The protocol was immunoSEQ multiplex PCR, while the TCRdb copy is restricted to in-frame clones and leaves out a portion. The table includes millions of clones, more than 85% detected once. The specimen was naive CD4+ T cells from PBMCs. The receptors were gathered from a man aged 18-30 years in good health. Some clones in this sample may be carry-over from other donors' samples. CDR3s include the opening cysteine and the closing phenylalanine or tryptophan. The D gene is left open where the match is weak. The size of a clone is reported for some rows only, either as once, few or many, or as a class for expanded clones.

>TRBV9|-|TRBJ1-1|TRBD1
TGTGCCAGCAGCGTAGACCAGACAGGGGAAACTGAAGCTTTCTTT
CASSVDQTGETEAFF
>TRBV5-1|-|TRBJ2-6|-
TGCGCCAGCAGCCCCGAAGGGGCCAACGTCCTGACTTTC
CASSPEGANVLTF
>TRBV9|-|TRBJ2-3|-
TGTGCCAGCAGCGTAGGTAAAGGTCCAGGCACAGATACGCAGTATTTT
CASSVGKGPGTDTQYF
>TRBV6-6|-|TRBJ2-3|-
TGTGCCAGCAACGCCCGGAGGGCAGATACGCAGTATTTT
CASNARRADTQYF
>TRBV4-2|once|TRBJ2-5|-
TGTGCCAGCAGCCAAGAAGGCAAAGAGACCCAGTACTTC
CASSQEGKETQYF
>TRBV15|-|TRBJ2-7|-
TGTGCCACCAGCAGAGGGGGTGCGGGGTCCTCCTACGAGCAGTACTTC
CATSRGGAGSSYEQYF
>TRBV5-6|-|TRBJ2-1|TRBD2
TGTGCCAGCAGCTTCCCGACTAGCGGAGGATACAATGAGCAGTTCTTC
CASSFPTSGGYNEQFF
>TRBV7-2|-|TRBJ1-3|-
TGTGCCAGCAGCCGATACACGAGCTCTGGAAACACCATATATTTT
CASSRYTSSGNTIYF
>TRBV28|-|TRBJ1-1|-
TGTGCCAGCAGTAAAACGGACAGCACGAACACTGAAGCTTTCTTT
CASSKTDSTNTEAFF
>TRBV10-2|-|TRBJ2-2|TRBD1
TGCGCCAGCATTGGGACAGGGGTATACACCGGGGAGCTGTTTTTT
CASIGTGVYTGELFF
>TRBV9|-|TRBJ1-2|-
TGTGCCAGCAGTGATGAGCAGGGGTTTAGGGATGGCTACACCTTC
CASSDEQGFRDGYTF
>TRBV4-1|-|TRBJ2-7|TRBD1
TGCGCCAGCAGTCCAACGGGGACAGGGGTCGACGAGCAGTACTTC
CASSPTGTGVDEQYF
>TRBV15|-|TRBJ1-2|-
TGTGCCACCAGCAGAGATCAAATAGCAGGGCGTCCCTATGGCTACACCTTC
CATSRDQIAGRPYGYTF
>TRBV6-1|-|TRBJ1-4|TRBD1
TGTGCCAGCAGTGGGAGGGACAGGGAATTAGAAAAACTGTTTTTT
CASSGRDRELEKLFF
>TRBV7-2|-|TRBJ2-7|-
TGTGCCAGCAGCCCCCGAGCTGGGGAGCAGTACTTC
CASSPRAGEQYF
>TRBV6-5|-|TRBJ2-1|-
TGTGCCAGCAGTTCCAGACAGGCTCAGACCTACAATGAGCAGTTCTTC
CASSSRQAQTYNEQFF
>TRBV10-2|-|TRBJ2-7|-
TGCGCCAGCAGACGGCAAGGGACTTCCTACGAGCAGTACTTC
CASRRQGTSYEQYF
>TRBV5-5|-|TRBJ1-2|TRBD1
TGTGCCAGCAGCGCCTCACAGGGGCGCTACACCTTC
CASSASQGRYTF
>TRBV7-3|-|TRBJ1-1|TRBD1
TGTGCCAGCAGCTCCAGGGGGCCGGGAATGAACACTGAAGCTTTCTTT
CASSSRGPGMNTEAFF
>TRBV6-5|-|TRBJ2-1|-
TGTGCCAGCAGTTACTCCCGGGCGACGGGTGAGCAGTTCTTC
CASSYSRATGEQFF
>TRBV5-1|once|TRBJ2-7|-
TGCGCCAGCAGCACCCCTCGGCACTACCACTACGAGCAGTACTTC
CASSTPRHYHYEQYF
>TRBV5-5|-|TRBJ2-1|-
TGTGCCAGCAGCTTGGCATTAGGAGGGGGCGAAGGCTATGAGCAGTTCTTC
CASSLALGGGEGYEQFF
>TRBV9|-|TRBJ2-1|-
TGTGCCAGCAGCGTCCAGGGCTCCTACAATGAGCAGTTCTTC
CASSVQGSYNEQFF
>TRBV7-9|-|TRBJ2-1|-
TGTGCCAGCAGCTCCGCCAGGGCCGATGAGCAGTTCTTC
CASSSARADEQFF
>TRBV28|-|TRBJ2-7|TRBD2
TGTGCCAGCTCAGGGGGAGAGGGACTAGCGTACGAGCAGTACTTC
CASSGGEGLAYEQYF
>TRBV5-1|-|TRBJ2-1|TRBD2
TGCGCCAGCAGTCCCGGGGGGTACAATGAGCAGTTCTTC
CASSPGGYNEQFF
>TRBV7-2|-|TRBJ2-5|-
TGTGCCAGCAGCTTAGGTCCGGGGGAAGAGACCCAGTACTTC
CASSLGPGEETQYF
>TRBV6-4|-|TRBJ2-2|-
TGTGCCAGTACCCAGGAGAACACCGGGGAGCTGTTTTTT
CASTQENTGELFF
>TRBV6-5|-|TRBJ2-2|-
TGTGCCAGCAGGGGAGCAGGAGCGAACACCGGGGAGCTGTTTTTT
CASRGAGANTGELFF
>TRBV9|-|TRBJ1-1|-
TGTGCCAGCAGCGTAGATCAGGTCTACACTGAAGCTTTCTTT
CASSVDQVYTEAFF
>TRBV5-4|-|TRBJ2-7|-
TGTGCCAGCAGCTTCCGGTCCAGCTACGAGCAGTACTTC
CASSFRSSYEQYF
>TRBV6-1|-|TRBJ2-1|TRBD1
TGTGCCAGCAGCGCCGGACAGGGGTATATCAGTGAGCAGTTCTTC
CASSAGQGYISEQFF